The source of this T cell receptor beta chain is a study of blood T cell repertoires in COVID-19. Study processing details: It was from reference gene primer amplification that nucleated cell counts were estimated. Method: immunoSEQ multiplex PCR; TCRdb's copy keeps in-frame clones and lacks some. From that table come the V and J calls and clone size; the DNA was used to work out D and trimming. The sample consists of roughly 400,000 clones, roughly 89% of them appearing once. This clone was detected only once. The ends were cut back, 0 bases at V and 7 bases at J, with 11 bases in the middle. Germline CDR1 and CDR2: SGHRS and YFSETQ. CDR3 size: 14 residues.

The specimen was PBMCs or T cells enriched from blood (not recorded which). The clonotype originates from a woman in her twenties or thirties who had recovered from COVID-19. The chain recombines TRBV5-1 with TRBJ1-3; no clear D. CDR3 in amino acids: CASSLGETPNTIYF. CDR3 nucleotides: TGCGCCAGCAGCTTGGGAGAGACACCGAACACCATATATTTT.